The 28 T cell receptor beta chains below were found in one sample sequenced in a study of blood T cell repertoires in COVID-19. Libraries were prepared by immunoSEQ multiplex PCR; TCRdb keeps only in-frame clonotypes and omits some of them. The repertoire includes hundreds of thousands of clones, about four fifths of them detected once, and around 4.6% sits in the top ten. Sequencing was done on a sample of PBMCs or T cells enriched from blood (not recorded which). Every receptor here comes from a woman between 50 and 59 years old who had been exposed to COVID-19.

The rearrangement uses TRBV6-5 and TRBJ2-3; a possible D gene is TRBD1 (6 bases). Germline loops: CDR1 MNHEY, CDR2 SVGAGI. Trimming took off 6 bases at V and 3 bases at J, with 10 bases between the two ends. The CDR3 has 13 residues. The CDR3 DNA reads TGTGCCAGCAGCCAACAGGGAACAGATACGCAGTATTTT. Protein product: CASSQQGTDTQYF.

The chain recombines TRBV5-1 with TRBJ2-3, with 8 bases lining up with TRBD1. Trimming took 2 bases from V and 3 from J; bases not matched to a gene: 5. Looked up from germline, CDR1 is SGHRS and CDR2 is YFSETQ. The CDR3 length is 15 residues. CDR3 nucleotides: TGCGCCAGCAGCTTTATAACAGGGGGGACAGATACGCAGTATTTT. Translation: CASSFITGGTDTQYF. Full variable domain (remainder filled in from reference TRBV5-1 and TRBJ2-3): KAGVTQTPRYLIKTRGQQVTLSCSPISGHRSVSWYQQTPGQGLQFLFEYFSETQRNKGNFPGRFSGRQFSNSRSEMNVSTLELGDSALYLCASSFITGGTDTQYFGPGTRLTVL.

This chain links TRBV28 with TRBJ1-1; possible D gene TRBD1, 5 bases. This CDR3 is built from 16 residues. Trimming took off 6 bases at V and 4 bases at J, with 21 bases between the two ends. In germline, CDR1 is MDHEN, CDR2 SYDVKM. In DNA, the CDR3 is TGTGCCAGCAGAGCATCTTCGGCGGGGGATGCCACTGAAGCTTTCTTT. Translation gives CASRASSAGDATEAFF.

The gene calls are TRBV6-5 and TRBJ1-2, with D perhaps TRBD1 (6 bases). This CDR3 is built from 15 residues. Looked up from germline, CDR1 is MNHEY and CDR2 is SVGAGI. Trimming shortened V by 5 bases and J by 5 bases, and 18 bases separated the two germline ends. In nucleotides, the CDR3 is TGTGCCAGCAGTCAGGCAACGGGGGGCCTATATGGCTACACCTTC. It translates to CASSQATGGLYGYTF.

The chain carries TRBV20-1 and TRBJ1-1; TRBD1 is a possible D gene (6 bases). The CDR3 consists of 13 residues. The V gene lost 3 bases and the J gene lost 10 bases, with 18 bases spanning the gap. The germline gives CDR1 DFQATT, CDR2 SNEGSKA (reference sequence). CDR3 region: CSASQGKSLRAFF. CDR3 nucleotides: TGCAGTGCTAGTCAGGGGAAAAGCCTACGAGCTTTCTTT.

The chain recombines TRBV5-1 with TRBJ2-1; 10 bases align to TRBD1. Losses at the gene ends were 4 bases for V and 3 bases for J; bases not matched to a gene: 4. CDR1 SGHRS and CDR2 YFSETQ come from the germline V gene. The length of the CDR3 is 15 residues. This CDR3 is CASSPGTGDYNEQFF. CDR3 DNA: TGCGCCAGCAGCCCCGGGACAGGGGACTACAATGAGCAGTTCTTC.

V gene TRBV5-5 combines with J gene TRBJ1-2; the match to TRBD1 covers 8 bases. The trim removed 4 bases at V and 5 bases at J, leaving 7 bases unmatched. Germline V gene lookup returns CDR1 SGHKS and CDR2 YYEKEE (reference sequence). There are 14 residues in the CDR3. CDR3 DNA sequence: TGTGCCAGCAGCCCGGACAGGGTGGGATATGGCTACACCTTC. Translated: CASSPDRVGYGYTF.

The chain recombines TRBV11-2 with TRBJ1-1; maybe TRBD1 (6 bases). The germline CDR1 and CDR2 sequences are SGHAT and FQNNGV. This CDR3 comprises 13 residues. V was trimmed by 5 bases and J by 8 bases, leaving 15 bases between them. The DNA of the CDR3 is TGTGCCAGCAGCGTAACAGGGTTAGGGGAAGCTTTCTTT. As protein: CASSVTGLGEAFF.

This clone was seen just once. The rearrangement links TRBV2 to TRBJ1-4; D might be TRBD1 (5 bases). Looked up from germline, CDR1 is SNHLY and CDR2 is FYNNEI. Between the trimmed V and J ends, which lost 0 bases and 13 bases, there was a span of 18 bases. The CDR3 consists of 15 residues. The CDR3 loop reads CASSEAWGSGGRLFF. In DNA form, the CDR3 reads TGTGCCAGCAGTGAAGCTTGGGGGTCGGGGGGTCGACTGTTTTTT.

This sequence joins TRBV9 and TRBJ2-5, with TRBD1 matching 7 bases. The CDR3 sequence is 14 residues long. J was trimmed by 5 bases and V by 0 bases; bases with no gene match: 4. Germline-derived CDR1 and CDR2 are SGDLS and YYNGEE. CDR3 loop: CASSVGQGRETQYF. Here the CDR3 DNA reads TGTGCCAGCAGCGTAGGACAGGGACGCGAGACCCAGTACTTC.

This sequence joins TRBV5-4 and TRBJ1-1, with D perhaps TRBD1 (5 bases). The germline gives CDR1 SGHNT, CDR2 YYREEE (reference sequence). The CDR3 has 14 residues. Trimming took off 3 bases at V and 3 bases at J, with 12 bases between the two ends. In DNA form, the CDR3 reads TGTGCCAGCAGCTATGGGGCGGGGGACACTGAAGCTTTCTTT. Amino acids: CASSYGAGDTEAFF.

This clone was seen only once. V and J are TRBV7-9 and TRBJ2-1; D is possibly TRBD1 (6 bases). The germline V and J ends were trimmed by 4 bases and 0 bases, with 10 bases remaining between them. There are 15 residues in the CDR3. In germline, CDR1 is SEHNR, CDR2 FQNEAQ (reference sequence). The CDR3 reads CASSSDRSSYNEQFF. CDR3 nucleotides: TGTGCCAGCAGCTCTGACAGGAGCTCCTACAATGAGCAGTTCTTC.

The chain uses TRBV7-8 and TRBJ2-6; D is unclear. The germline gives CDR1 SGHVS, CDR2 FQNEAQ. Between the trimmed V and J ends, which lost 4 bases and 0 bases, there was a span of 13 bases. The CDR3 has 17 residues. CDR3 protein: CASSSPAAISGANVLTF. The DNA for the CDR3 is TGTGCCAGCAGCTCACCGGCGGCGATCTCTGGGGCCAACGTCCTGACTTTC.

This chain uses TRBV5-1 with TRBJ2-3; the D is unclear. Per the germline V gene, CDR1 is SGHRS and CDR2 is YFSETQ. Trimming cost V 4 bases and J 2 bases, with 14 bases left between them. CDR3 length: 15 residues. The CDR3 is CASSRSLSPTDTQYF. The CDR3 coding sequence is TGCGCCAGCAGCCGCTCACTATCCCCCACAGATACGCAGTATTTT.

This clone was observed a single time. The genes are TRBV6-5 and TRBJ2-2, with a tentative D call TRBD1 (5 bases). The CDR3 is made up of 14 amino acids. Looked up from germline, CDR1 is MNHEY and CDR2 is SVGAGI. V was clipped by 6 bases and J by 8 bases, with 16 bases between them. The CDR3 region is CASRGPGNAGELFF. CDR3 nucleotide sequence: TGTGCCAGCAGGGGGCCAGGGAACGCGGGGGAGCTGTTTTTT.

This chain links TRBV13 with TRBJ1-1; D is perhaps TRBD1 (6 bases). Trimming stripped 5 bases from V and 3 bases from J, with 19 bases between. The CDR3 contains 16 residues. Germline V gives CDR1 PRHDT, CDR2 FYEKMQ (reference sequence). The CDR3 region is CASSPRGGRRDTEAFF. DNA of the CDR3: TGTGCCAGCAGCCCCCGGGGGGGGCGACGGGACACTGAAGCTTTCTTT.

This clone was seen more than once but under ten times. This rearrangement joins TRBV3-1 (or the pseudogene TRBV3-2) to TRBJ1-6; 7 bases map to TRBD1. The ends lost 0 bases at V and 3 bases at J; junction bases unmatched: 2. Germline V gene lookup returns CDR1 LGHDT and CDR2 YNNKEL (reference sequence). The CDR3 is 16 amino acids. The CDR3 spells CASSQEGTVYNSPLHF. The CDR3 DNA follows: TGTGCCAGCAGCCAAGAGGGGACAGTCTATAATTCACCCCTCCACTTT.

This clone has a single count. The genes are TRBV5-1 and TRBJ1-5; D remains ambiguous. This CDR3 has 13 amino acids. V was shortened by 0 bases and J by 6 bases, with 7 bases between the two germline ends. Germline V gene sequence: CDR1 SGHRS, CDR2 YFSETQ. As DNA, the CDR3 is TGCGCCAGCAGCTTGGCCGTCGGTCAGCCCCAGCATTTT. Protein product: CASSLAVGQPQHF.

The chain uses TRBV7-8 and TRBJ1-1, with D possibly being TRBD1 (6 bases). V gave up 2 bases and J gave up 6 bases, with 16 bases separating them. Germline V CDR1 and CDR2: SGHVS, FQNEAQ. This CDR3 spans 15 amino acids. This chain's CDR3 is CASSLLGGAVAEAFF. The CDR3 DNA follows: TGTGCCAGCAGCTTATTAGGGGGGGCAGTGGCTGAAGCTTTCTTT.

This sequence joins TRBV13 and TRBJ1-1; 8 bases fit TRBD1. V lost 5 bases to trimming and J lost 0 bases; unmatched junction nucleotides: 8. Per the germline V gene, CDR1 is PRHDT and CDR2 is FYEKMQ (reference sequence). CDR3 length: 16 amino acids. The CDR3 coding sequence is TGTGCCAGCAGCGAGACAGGGGTGCACATGAACACTGAAGCTTTCTTT. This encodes CASSETGVHMNTEAFF.

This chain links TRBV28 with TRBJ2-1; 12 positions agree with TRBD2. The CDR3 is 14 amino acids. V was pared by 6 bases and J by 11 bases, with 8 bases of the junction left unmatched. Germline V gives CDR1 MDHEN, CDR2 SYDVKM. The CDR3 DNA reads TGTGCCAGCAGCTGGAGCGGACTAGCGGGAAAGCAGTTCTTC. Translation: CASSWSGLAGKQFF.

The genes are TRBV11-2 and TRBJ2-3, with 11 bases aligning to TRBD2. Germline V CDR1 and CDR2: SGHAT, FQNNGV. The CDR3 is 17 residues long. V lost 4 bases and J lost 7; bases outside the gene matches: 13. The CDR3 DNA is TGTGCCAGCAGCTCCAAAACTAGCGGGGGATACACGAATACGCAGTATTTT. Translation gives CASSSKTSGGYTNTQYF.

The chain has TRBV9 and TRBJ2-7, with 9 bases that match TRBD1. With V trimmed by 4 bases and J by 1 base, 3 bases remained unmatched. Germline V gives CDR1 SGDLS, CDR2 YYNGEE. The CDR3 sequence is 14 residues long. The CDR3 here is CASSPGTGSYEQYF. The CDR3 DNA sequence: TGTGCCAGCAGCCCCGGGACAGGGTCCTACGAGCAGTACTTC.

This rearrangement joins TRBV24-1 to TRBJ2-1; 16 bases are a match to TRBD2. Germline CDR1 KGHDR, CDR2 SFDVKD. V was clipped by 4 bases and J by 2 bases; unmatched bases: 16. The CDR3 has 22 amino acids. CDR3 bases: TGTGCCACCAGTGACGGGACTAGCGGGGGGGCAAGAACTCGGAGGACCTACAATGAGCAGTTCTTC. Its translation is CATSDGTSGGARTRRTYNEQFF.

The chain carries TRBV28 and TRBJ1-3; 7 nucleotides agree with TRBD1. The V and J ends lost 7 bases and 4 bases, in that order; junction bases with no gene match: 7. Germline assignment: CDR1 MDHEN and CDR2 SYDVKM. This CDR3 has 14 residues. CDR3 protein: CASIHRGSGNTIYF. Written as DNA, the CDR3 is TGTGCCAGCATCCACAGGGGTTCAGGAAACACCATATATTTT.

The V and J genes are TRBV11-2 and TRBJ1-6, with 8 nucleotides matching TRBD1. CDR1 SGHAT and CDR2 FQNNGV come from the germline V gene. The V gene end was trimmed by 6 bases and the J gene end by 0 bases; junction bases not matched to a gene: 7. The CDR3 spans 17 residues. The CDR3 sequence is CASRSGQGSSYNSPLHF. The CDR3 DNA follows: TGTGCCAGCAGATCTGGACAGGGAAGCTCCTATAATTCACCCCTCCACTTT.

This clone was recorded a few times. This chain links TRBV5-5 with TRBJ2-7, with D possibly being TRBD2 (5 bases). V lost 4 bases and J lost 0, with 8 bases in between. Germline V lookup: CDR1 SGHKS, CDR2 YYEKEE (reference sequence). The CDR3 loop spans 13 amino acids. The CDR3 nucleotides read TGTGCCAGCAGCGAGGGTTCCTCCTACGAGCAGTACTTC. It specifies CASSEGSSYEQYF.

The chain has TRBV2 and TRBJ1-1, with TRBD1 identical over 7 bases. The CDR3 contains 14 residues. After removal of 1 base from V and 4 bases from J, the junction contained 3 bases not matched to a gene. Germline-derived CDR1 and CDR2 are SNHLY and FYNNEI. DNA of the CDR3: TGTGCCAGCAGTGAAGTAGGGGGCGGCACTGAAGCTTTCTTT. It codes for CASSEVGGGTEAFF.